The following is a TCR beta chain sequence with its context. These data belong to a study of blood T cell repertoires in COVID-19. Study as a whole: COVID-19 samples, acute and convalescent, were from the United States, Italy and Spain. From T cells, B-cell-depleted T cells, or PBMCs came the material, which was cDNA or gDNA.

In the study's own analysis: Reference gene primer amplification gave estimated nucleated cell counts. Sequenced by immunoSEQ multiplex PCR; TCRdb stores in-frame clones only, minus some. For V, J and clone size, that table is used; D and trimming come from the DNA. The profile shows around 180,000 clones, 70% to 90% of them singletons. This CDR3 spans 13 amino acids. The germline V gene has CDR1 LGHDT and CDR2 YNNKEL (reference sequence). The V and J ends lost 4 bases and 3 bases respectively, with 10 bases between them. V and J are TRBV3-1 (or the pseudogene TRBV3-2) and TRBJ2-7; D might be TRBD2 (5 bases). The TCR originated in a middle-aged man with active or convalescent COVID-19. Sequencing input: peripheral blood. DNA of the CDR3: TGTGCCAGCAGCCTCGGGGTGGACTACGAGCAGTACTTC. Amino acid sequence: CASSLGVDYEQYF.